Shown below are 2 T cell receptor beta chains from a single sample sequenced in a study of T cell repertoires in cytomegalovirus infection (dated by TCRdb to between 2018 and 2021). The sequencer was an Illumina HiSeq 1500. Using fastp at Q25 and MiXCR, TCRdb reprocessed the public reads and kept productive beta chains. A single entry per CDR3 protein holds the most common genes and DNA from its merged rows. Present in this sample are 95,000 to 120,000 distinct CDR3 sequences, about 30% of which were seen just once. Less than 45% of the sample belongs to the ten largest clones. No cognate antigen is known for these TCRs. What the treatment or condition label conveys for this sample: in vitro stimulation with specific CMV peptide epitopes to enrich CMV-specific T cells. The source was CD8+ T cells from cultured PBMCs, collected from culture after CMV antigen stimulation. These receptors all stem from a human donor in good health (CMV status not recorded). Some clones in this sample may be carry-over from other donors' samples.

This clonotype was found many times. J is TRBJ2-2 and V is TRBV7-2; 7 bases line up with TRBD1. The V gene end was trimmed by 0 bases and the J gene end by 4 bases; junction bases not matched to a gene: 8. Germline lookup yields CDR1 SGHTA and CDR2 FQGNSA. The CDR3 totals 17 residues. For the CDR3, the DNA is TGTGCCAGCAGCTTAGCGACGGGACAGCTCTTCACCGGGGAGCTGTTTTTT. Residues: CASSLATGQLFTGELFF. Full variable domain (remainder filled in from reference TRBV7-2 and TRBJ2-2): GAGVSQSPSNKVTEKGKDVELRCDPISGHTALYWYRQSLGQGLEFLIYFQGNSAPDKSGLPSDRFSAERTGGSVSTLTIQRTQQEDSAVYLCASSLATGQLFTGELFFGEGSRLTVL.

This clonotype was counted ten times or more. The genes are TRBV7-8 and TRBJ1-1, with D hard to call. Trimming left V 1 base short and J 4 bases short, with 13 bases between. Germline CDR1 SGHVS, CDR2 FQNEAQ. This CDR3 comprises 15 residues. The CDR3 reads CASSLDPGPGTEAFF. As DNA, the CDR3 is TGTGCCAGCAGCTTAGACCCCGGGCCGGGCACTGAAGCTTTCTTT.